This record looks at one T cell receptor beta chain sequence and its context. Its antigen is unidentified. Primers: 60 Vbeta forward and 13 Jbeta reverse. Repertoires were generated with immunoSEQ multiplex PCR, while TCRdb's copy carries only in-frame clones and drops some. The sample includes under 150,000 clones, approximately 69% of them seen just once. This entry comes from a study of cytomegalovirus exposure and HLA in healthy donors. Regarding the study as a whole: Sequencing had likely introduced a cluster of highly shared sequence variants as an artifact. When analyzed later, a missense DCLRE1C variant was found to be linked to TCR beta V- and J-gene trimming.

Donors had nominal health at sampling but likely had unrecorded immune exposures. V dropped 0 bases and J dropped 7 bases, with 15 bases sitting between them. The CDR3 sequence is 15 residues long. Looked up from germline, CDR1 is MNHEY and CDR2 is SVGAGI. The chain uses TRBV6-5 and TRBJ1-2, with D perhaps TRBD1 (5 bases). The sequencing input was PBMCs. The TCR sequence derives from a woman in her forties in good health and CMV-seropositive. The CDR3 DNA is TGTGCCAGCAGTTACTCTTTGCGGGGCCGGGGTGGCTACACCTTC. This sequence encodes CASSYSLRGRGGYTF.